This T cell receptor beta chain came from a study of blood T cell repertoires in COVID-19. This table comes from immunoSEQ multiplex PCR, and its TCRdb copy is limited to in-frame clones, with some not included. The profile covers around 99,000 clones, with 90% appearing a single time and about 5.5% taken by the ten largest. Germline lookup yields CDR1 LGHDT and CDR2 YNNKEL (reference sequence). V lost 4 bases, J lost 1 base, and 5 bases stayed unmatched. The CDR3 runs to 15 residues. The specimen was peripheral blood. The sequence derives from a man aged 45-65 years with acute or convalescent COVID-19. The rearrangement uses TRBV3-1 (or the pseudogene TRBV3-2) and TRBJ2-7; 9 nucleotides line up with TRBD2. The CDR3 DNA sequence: TGTGCCAGCAGCCCCAAGCGGGAGGTTTCCTACGAGCAGTACTTC. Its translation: CASSPKREVSYEQYF.